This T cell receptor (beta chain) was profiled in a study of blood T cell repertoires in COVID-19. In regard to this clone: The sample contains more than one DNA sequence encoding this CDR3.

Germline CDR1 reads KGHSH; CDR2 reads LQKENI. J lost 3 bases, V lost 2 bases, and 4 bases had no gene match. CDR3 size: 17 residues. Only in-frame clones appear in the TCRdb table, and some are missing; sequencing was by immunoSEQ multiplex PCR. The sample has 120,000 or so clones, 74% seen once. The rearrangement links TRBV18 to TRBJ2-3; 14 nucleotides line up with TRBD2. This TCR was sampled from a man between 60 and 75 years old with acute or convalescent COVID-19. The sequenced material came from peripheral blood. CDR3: CASSPSGLAGGTDTQYF. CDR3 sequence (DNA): TGTGCCAGCTCACCATCCGGACTAGCGGGAGGAACAGATACGCAGTATTTT.